This T cell receptor (beta chain) emerged from a study of blood T cell repertoires in COVID-19. Study background: There were acute and convalescent COVID-19 samples, and they came from the United States, Italy and Spain. Sample material is recorded as cDNA or gDNA derived from T cells, B-cell-depleted T cells, or PBMCs.

Authors' processing steps: From reference gene primer amplification, estimates of nucleated cell counts were derived. The repertoire was sequenced with immunoSEQ multiplex PCR; TCRdb's copy has only in-frame clones and lacks some. V and J calls and clone size are copied from that table; D and trimming were computed from the DNA. The repertoire includes fewer than 150,000 clones, 70% to 85% of them detected once, and 9.5% to 12% sits in the top ten. Germline values: CDR1 MNHNY, CDR2 SVGAGI (reference sequence). V shed 8 bases, J shed 2 bases, and the junction held 8 bases outside the gene matches. This CDR3 has 15 amino acids.

The V and J genes are TRBV6-6 and TRBJ2-5; TRBD2 agrees at 10 bases. Sequences were obtained from peripheral blood. The clonotype comes from a man aged 55 to 70 who had recovered from COVID-19. The CDR3, as DNA: TGTGCCAGCGTCCTTAGCGGGGGGCGGCAAGAGACCCAGTACTTC. This encodes CASVLSGGRQETQYF.